The 14 T cell receptor beta chains reported below all come from one sample, sequenced in a study of blood T cell repertoires in COVID-19. Produced via immunoSEQ multiplex PCR; TCRdb's table is partial and in-frame only. The table shows about 350,000 clones, with roughly nine tenths occurring only once. Specimen: peripheral blood. These receptors all stem from a woman aged 55-70 years with COVID-19, enrolled during active disease.

The chain combines TRBV5-1 with TRBJ1-2, with D uncertain. This CDR3 contains 13 residues. Germline CDR1 is SGHRS and CDR2 is YFSETQ. Trimming took off 3 bases at V and 6 bases at J, with 12 bases between the two ends. The CDR3 DNA reads TGCGCCAGCAGCTCGGGGTTCGGGGATGGCTACACCTTC. Its translation: CASSSGFGDGYTF.

With respect to this clone: The same CDR3 can be traced to other DNA sequences in this sample. The rearrangement links TRBV7-3 to TRBJ1-1; possibly TRBD1 for D (5 bases). The V end lost 0 bases, the J end lost 5 bases, and 10 bases lay between the germline ends. The germline V gene has CDR1 SGHTA and CDR2 FQGTGA. This CDR3 spans 14 amino acids. The CDR3 coding sequence is TGTGCCAGCAGCTTAACCGGGGGAGGGACTGAAGCTTTCTTT. This sequence encodes CASSLTGGGTEAFF.

A remark on this clone: The same CDR3 can be traced to other DNA sequences in this sample. The chain employs TRBV3-1 (or the pseudogene TRBV3-2) and TRBJ1-2, with TRBD1 identical over 8 bases. Germline lookup yields CDR1 LGHDT and CDR2 YNNKEL (reference sequence). The length of the CDR3 is 14 residues. The J segment lost 0 bases and the V segment lost 6 bases, leaving 3 bases of the junction unmatched. DNA of the CDR3: TGTGCCAGCAGTAAACAGGGGGCTAACTATGGCTACACCTTC. Protein product: CASSKQGANYGYTF.

This clone was seen a single time. The gene calls are TRBV9 and TRBJ2-3, with D possibly TRBD1 on 5 matching bases. The CDR3 runs to 18 residues. Germline V CDR1 and CDR2: SGDLS, YYNGEE. Trimming stripped 0 bases from V and 0 bases from J, with 17 bases between. CDR3 DNA sequence: TGTGCCAGCAGCGTAGGGGCAGGGAAAACTACTAGCACAGATACGCAGTATTTT. Its translation is CASSVGAGKTTSTDTQYF.

This clone was observed a single time. The rearrangement uses TRBV3-1 (or the pseudogene TRBV3-2) and TRBJ2-2, with D unclear. This CDR3 comprises 18 residues. V dropped 2 bases and J dropped 0 bases, with 16 bases sitting between them. CDR1 is LGHDT, CDR2 YNNKEL, per germline (reference sequence). The CDR3, as DNA: TGTGCCAGCAGCCAACTCCAGGTACTGATTACGAACACCGGGGAGCTGTTTTTT. This translates into CASSQLQVLITNTGELFF.

The chain combines TRBV7-9 with TRBJ1-1; D remains ambiguous. V lost 4 bases to trimming and J lost 11 bases, with 17 bases between them. Germline lookup yields CDR1 SEHNR and CDR2 FQNEAQ (reference sequence). The CDR3 has 13 residues. CDR3 in amino acids: CASSWPGVPRAFF. DNA for the CDR3: TGTGCCAGCAGCTGGCCAGGTGTCCCCAGGGCTTTCTTT.

J is TRBJ1-6 and V is TRBV18, with a weak D call TRBD1 (5 bases). Germline lookup yields CDR1 KGHSH and CDR2 LQKENI. CDR3 length: 17 residues. The germline V and J ends were trimmed by 3 bases and 1 base, with 13 bases remaining between them. CDR3 coding DNA: TGTGCCAGCTCACCCCAAACGGGGGTATCCTATAATTCACCCCTCCACTTT. Protein sequence: CASSPQTGVSYNSPLHF.

This sequence joins TRBV11-2 and TRBJ1-2, with a possible D match to TRBD1 (6 bases). The CDR3 has 14 residues. Germline assignment: CDR1 SGHAT and CDR2 FQNNGV. Deletions cut 5 bases from V and 8 bases from J, with 18 bases between. Here the CDR3 reads CASSQPIRGLGYTF. The CDR3 DNA follows: TGTGCCAGCAGCCAACCCATCAGGGGCTTAGGCTACACCTTC.

The chain couples TRBV18 to TRBJ1-1; D is possibly TRBD1 (5 bases). Germline loops: CDR1 KGHSH, CDR2 LQKENI. V gave up 3 bases and J gave up 10 bases, with 9 bases separating them. This CDR3 spans 11 amino acids. CDR3 nucleotide sequence: TGTGCCAGCTCACCGGGGGGAGGAGCTTTCTTT. The encoded protein is CASSPGGGAFF.

The chain employs TRBV6-5 and TRBJ2-7; D is unclear. Per the germline V gene, CDR1 is MNHEY and CDR2 is SVGAGI. V was pared by 5 bases and J by 8 bases, with 13 bases between. There are 12 residues in the CDR3. The CDR3 DNA sequence: TGTGCCAGCAGTCCCCCGGAGAAGAAGCAGTACTTC. Translating gives CASSPPEKKQYF.

J is TRBJ1-1 and V is TRBV19, with TRBD1 matching over 8 bases. The CDR3 sequence is 15 residues long. V shed 6 bases and J 5 bases; nucleotides not matched to a gene: 11. In germline, CDR1 is LNHDA, CDR2 SQIVND (reference sequence). The CDR3 DNA is TGTGCCAGTAGGAATTACAGGGGGTTGAGTACTGAAGCTTTCTTT. Its translation: CASRNYRGLSTEAFF.

The CDR3 nucleotides are TGTGCCAGCAGTTACTCCCCAGGGGACTCTGGAAACACCATATATTTT. This sequence encodes CASSYSPGDSGNTIYF. The chain couples TRBV6-5 to TRBJ1-3; TRBD1 might be the D (6 bases). The germline V gene has CDR1 MNHEY and CDR2 SVGAGI. The CDR3 is 16 residues long. V was cut by 0 bases and J by 0 bases, with 9 bases left in between.

The chain uses TRBV2 and TRBJ2-3, with 8 bases identical to TRBD2. This CDR3 is built from 16 residues. In germline, CDR1 is SNHLY, CDR2 FYNNEI. V was pared by 6 bases and J by 1 base, with 9 bases of the junction left unmatched. The CDR3 reads CASRVSGGSRTDTQYF. Written as DNA, the CDR3 is TGTGCCAGCAGGGTTTCGGGGGGGAGTCGCACAGATACGCAGTATTTT. The full variable domain, its missing parts supplied by reference TRBV2 and TRBJ2-3, is EPEVTQTPSHQVTQMGQEVILRCVPISNHLYFYWYRQILGQKVEFLVSFYNNEISEKSEIFDDQFSVERPDGSNFTLKIRSTKLEDSAMYFCASRVSGGSRTDTQYFGPGTRLTVL.

This chain uses TRBV24-1 with TRBJ1-5; a possible D gene is TRBD1 (6 bases). CDR1 and CDR2 from the germline V gene are KGHDR and SFDVKD. V dropped 4 bases and J dropped 0 bases, with 15 bases sitting between them. The CDR3 has 17 amino acids. CDR3 in amino acids: CATSDYTGTLSNQPQHF. The CDR3, as DNA: TGTGCCACCAGTGACTATACAGGGACCCTTAGCAATCAGCCCCAGCATTTT.